Listed here are 4 T cell receptor beta chains from one sample, sequenced in a study of cytomegalovirus exposure and HLA in healthy donors. The protocol was immunoSEQ multiplex PCR, while the TCRdb copy is restricted to in-frame clones and leaves out a portion. In the table there are around 160,000 clones, approximately 88% of which are singletons. The material sequenced was PBMCs. The source is a man aged 25 to 40 in good health and CMV-seropositive.

The gene calls are TRBV9 and TRBJ2-3, with unresolved D. Deletions cut 3 bases from V and 4 bases from J, with 18 bases between. Germline V gene sequence: CDR1 SGDLS, CDR2 YYNGEE. The CDR3 has 16 amino acids. CDR3 nucleotide sequence: TGTGCCAGCAGCGCTTTCGTGAGGAGTCGAGCAGATACGCAGTATTTT. This sequence encodes CASSAFVRSRADTQYF.

This sequence joins TRBV5-4 and TRBJ1-1, with 11 bases that match TRBD1. The CDR3 extends over 15 amino acids. V lost 0 bases and J lost 10; bases outside the gene matches: 8. Germline CDR1 SGHNT, CDR2 YYREEE (reference sequence). The CDR3 loop reads CASSLGGQGGAVAFF. The CDR3 bases are TGTGCCAGCAGCTTGGGGGGACAGGGGGGTGCGGTAGCTTTCTTT.

This chain joins TRBV6-4 and TRBJ2-2, with 7 bases aligning to TRBD1. V was clipped by 6 bases and J by 3 bases; unmatched bases: 4. This CDR3 is 14 amino acids long. Germline values: CDR1 MRHNA, CDR2 SNTAGT. In DNA form, the CDR3 reads TGTGCCAGCAGAAAGGGGGCCGACACCGGGGAGCTGTTTTTT. Translation: CASRKGADTGELFF.

This chain uses TRBV13 with TRBJ2-5; D may be TRBD2 (6 bases). The germline V gene has CDR1 PRHDT and CDR2 FYEKMQ (reference sequence). V lost 5 bases, J lost 5 bases, and 18 bases lay in between. The CDR3 totals 15 residues. The CDR3 sequence: CASSLDWGERETQYF. CDR3 sequence (DNA): TGTGCCAGCAGCCTAGACTGGGGGGAGAGGGAGACCCAGTACTTC.